Listed here are 8 T cell receptor beta chains from one sample, sequenced in a study of molecular identifiers for immune sequencing clone quantification. One entry per CDR3 protein, called by TCRdb with MiXCR from the PCR reads. The sample includes about 640,000 distinct CDR3 sequences, just under 20% of them seen just once. Sequencing used naive CD8+ T cells from blood, with Jurkat cell RNA spiked in. Subset described: FACS-sorted CD8+CD4-CCR7+CD45RA+ naive T cells. The receptors derive from a human donor in good health. Some libraries in this study had Jurkat cell RNA spiked in.

Many counts were recorded for this clonotype. The chain combines TRBV6-5 with TRBJ1-2; D not certain. The CDR3 runs 14 residues. Germline CDR1 reads MNHEY; CDR2 reads SVGAGI. V was cut by 0 bases and J by 6 bases, with 11 bases left in between. The CDR3 is CASSYSSKVDGYTF. In DNA form, the CDR3 reads TGTGCCAGCAGTTACTCAAGTAAAGTGGATGGCTACACCTTC.

Ten or more counts support this clonotype. V is TRBV9 and J is TRBJ2-3; D unclear. Germline CDR1 is SGDLS and CDR2 is YYNGEE. The V and J ends lost 0 bases and 5 bases respectively, with 4 bases between them. The CDR3 has 12 amino acids. CDR3 loop: CASSVEEDTQYF. The DNA of the CDR3 is TGTGCCAGCAGCGTAGAGGAAGATACGCAGTATTTT.

Many counts were recorded for this clonotype. The genes are TRBV5-1 and TRBJ2-7; the match to TRBD1 covers 10 bases. This CDR3 region has 16 residues. Germline loops: CDR1 SGHRS, CDR2 YFSETQ. V lost 5 bases, J lost 2 bases, and 10 bases stayed unmatched. CDR3: CASSPNPGQGTYEQYF. The CDR3, as DNA: TGCGCCAGCAGTCCGAACCCGGGACAGGGGACCTACGAGCAGTACTTC. Together with reference TRBV5-1 and TRBJ2-7, the CDR3 gives the full variable domain: KAGVTQTPRYLIKTRGQQVTLSCSPISGHRSVSWYQQTPGQGLQFLFEYFSETQRNKGNFPGRFSGRQFSNSRSEMNVSTLELGDSALYLCASSPNPGQGTYEQYFGPGTRLTVT.

As DNA, the CDR3 is TGTGCCAGCAGTTCACTGGGGGACCTTTACAATGAGCAGTTCTTC. It yields the protein CASSSLGDLYNEQFF. The chain carries TRBV27 and TRBJ2-1; D could derive from TRBD1 or TRBD2 (5 bases each). The CDR3 length is 15 residues. Trimming took 4 bases from V and 4 from J, leaving 14 bases between them. The germline V gene has CDR1 MNHEY and CDR2 SMNVEV (reference sequence).

The chain carries TRBV27 and TRBJ1-3; D possibly corresponds to TRBD1 (6 bases). Germline CDR1 and CDR2: MNHEY and SMNVEV (reference sequence). Trimming pared 2 bases from V and 0 bases from J, leaving 8 bases between. CDR3 length equals 15 residues. CDR3 DNA sequence: TGTGCCAGCAGTTTAACGGGGGCCTCTGGAAACACCATATATTTT. Translated: CASSLTGASGNTIYF.

In this sample, this clonotype turned up many times. The V and J genes are TRBV23-1 and TRBJ2-7, with TRBD1 identical over 11 bases. TRBV23-1 is an open reading frame whose function is uncertain. With V trimmed by 4 bases and J by 3 bases, 2 bases remained unmatched. The CDR3 spans 14 residues. The chain's CDR3 is CASSRTGGCYEQYF. DNA for the CDR3: TGCGCCAGCAGTCGGACAGGGGGCTGCTACGAGCAGTACTTC.

This clonotype has ten or more counts. This sequence joins TRBV4-2 and TRBJ1-3; no firm D call. V was pared by 1 base and J by 7 bases, with 14 bases between. The germline V gene has CDR1 LGHNA and CDR2 YNFKEQ. The CDR3 extends over 15 amino acids. The CDR3: CASSQALSSPNTIYF. The CDR3 nucleotides read TGTGCCAGCAGCCAAGCCCTTTCGTCGCCGAACACCATATATTTT.

This clonotype was seen ten or more times. This chain joins TRBV5-6 and TRBJ2-3; 7 bases align to TRBD2. The CDR3 has 21 residues. The germline V gene has CDR1 SGHDT and CDR2 YYEEEE. With V trimmed by 0 bases and J by 5 bases, 24 bases remained unmatched. CDR3 sequence (DNA): TGTGCCAGCAGCTTGGACACAGGCGGGGGTGTCTGGGGCCCAGGGAAAGATACGCAGTATTTT. Translation: CASSLDTGGGVWGPGKDTQYF.